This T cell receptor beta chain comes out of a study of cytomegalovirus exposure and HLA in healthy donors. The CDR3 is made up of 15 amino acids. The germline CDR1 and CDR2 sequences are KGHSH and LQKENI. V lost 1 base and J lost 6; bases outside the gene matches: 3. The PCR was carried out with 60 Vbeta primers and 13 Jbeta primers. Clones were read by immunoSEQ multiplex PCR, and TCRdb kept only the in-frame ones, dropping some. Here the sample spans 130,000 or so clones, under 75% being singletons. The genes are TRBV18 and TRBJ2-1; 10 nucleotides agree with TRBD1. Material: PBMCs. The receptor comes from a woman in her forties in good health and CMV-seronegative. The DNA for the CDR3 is TGTGCCAGCTCACCACGACAGGGGGCCGTCAATGAGCAGTTCTTC. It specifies CASSPRQGAVNEQFF.